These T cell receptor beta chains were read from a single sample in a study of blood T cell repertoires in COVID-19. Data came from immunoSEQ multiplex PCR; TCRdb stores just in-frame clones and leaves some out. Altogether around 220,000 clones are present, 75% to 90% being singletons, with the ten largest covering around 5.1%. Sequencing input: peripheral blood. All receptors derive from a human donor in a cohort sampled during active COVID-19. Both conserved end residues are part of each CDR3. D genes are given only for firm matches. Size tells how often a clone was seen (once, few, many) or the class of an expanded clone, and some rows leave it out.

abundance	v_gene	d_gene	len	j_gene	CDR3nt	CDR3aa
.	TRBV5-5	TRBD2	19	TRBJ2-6	TGTGCCAGCAGCCCCTACGGGCCAGAGGGAGGGATTGGGGCCAACGTCCTGACTTTC	CASSPYGPEGGIGANVLTF
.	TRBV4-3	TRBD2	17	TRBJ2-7	TGCGCCAGCAGCCAAGAGGGGGTAGCGGGAGGCACATACGAGCAGTACTTC	CASSQEGVAGGTYEQYF
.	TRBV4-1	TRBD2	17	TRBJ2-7	TGCGCCAGCAGCCAAGGCCCTAGCGGGAGAGGCCCCTACGAGCAGTACTTC	CASSQGPSGRGPYEQYF
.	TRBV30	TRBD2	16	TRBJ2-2	TGTGCCTGGAGGGAAACTAGCGGGACCCCCACCGGGGAGCTGTTTTTT	CAWRETSGTPTGELFF
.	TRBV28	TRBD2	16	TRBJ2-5	TGTGCCAGCAGTTTGGGTAGCGGGAGGGCCCAAGAGACCCAGTACTTC	CASSLGSGRAQETQYF
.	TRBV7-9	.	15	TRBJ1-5	TGTGCCAGCAGCTCGGGGGTCGGTAGCAATCAGCCCCAGCATTTT	CASSSGVGSNQPQHF
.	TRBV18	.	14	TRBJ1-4	TGTGCCAGCTCACCGTCCCCGGGCGGAGGAAAACTGTTTTTT	CASSPSPGGGKLFF
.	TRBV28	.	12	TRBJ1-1	TGTGCCAGCAGTTTGATGGCAGGGAAAGCTTTCTTT	CASSLMAGKAFF
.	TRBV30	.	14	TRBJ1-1	TGTGCCTGGGGTCGGAGGCGGATGAACACTGAAGCTTTCTTT	CAWGRRRMNTEAFF
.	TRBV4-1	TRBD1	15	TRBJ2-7	TGCGCCAGCAGCCTCTCCGGGACAGGGTCCTACGAGCAGTACTTC	CASSLSGTGSYEQYF
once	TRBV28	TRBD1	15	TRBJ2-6	TGTGCCAGTACAGGGGAAGGAGATGGGGCCAACGTCCTGACTTTC	CASTGEGDGANVLTF
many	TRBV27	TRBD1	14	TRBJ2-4	TGTGCCAGCAGTGACAGGGGCCCCTTGGACATTCAGTACTTC	CASSDRGPLDIQYF
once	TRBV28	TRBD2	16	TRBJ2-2	TGTGCCAGCAGTTTATACTTACTAGCGGACACCGGGGAGCTGTTTTTT	CASSLYLLADTGELFF
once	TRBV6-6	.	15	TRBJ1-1	TGTGCCAGCAGTTACTCTCCATTAAAGATACAGGAAGCTTTCTTT	CASSYSPLKIQEAFF
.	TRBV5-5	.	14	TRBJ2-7	TGTGCCAGCAACAACCCAGGGAGGACCTACGAGCAGTACTTC	CASNNPGRTYEQYF
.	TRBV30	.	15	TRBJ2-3	TGTGCCTGGAGCCTTAGCGGAGCGGGCACAGATACGCAGTATTTT	CAWSLSGAGTDTQYF
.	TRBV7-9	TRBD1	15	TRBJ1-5	TGTGCCAGCAGCTTAGAAGGGGGCGCAAATCAGCCCCAGCATTTT	CASSLEGGANQPQHF
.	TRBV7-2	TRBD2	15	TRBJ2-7	TGTGCCAGCAGCTCCTCAGCGGGAGGGCCGAGGGAGCAGTACTTC	CASSSSAGGPREQYF
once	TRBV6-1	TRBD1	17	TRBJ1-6	TGTGCCAGCAGTGAGAGGACAGGTTCGGCCTATAATTCACCCCTCCACTTT	CASSERTGSAYNSPLHF
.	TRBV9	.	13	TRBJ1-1	TGTGCCAGCAGCGTGGGGGCGAACACTGAAGCTTTCTTT	CASSVGANTEAFF
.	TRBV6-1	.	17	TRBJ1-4	TGTGCCAGCAGTGAAAGAGGTTGGGGAGCAACTAATGAAAAACTGTTTTTT	CASSERGWGATNEKLFF
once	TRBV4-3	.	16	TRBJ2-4	TGCGCCAGCAGCCAAGTGCAGGGGGGAGCCAAAAACATTCAGTACTTC	CASSQVQGGAKNIQYF
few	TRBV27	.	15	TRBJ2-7	TGTGCCAGCAGTTTCTCGACAGGCCTCTCCTACGAGCAGTACTTC	CASSFSTGLSYEQYF
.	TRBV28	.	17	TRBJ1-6	TGTGCCAGCAGTTCCCCCAGACATAGCTCCTATAATTCACCCCTCCACTTT	CASSSPRHSSYNSPLHF
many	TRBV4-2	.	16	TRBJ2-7	TGTGCCAGCAGCCAAGATGCAGGGGTGCTCTCCTACGAGCAGTACTTC	CASSQDAGVLSYEQYF
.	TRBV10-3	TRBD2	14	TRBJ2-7	TGTGCCATCAGTTTAGCGGGAGGTATGTACGAGCAGTACTTC	CAISLAGGMYEQYF
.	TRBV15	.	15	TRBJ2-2	TGTGCCACCAGCAGAGCCCTTACAGACACCGGGGAGCTGTTTTTT	CATSRALTDTGELFF
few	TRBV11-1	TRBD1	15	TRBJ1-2	TGTGCCAGCAGCTTCTCAGGGGGCCGGGGCTATGGCTACACCTTC	CASSFSGGRGYGYTF
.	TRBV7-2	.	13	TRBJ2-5	TGTGCCAGCAGCCCCGGACAGTTTCGGGCCCAGTACTTC	CASSPGQFRAQYF
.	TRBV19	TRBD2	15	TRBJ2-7	TGTGCCAGTAGTACCTCTAGCGGGAGGGCCTACGAGCAGTACTTC	CASSTSSGRAYEQYF
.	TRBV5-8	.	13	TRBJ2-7	TGTGCCAGCAACTTCGATGAGCGCTACGAGCAGTACTTC	CASNFDERYEQYF
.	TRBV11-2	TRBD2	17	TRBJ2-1	TGTGCCAGCAGCTTACTAGCGGGGGTCATCTCCTACAATGAGCAGTTCTTC	CASSLLAGVISYNEQFF
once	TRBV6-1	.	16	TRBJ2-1	TGTGCCAGCAGTGAAGCACAAGACAGGCCCTACAATGAGCAGTTCTTC	CASSEAQDRPYNEQFF
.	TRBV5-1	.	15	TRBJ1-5	TGCGCCAGCAGCATAGGGACAAAGGGCAATCAGCCCCAGCATTTT	CASSIGTKGNQPQHF
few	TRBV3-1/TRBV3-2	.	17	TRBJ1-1	TGTGCCAGCAGCCAACCCCGGGGAGGGGGGAAGAACACTGAAGCTTTCTTT	CASSQPRGGGKNTEAFF
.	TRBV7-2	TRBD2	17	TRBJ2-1	TGTGCCAGCAGCGGGGGCTTTAGCGGGAGCTCCTACAATGAGCAGTTCTTC	CASSGGFSGSSYNEQFF
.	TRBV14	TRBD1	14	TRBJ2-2	TGTGCCAGCGGGGGACAGCCGAACACCGGGGAGCTGTTTTTT	CASGGQPNTGELFF
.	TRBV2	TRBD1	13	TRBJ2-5	TGTGCCAGCAGTTCCGACAGGGCAGAGACCCAGTACTTC	CASSSDRAETQYF
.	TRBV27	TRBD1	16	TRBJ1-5	TGTGCCAGCCGCCGATATTCGTGGGACAGGAATCAGCCCCAGCATTTT	CASRRYSWDRNQPQHF
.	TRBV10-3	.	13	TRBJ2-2	TGTGCCATCACCGAATGGGGAGACGGGGAGCTGTTTTTT	CAITEWGDGELFF
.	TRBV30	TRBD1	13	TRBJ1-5	TGTGCCTGGCAAACAGGGGCTGGTCAGCCCCAGCATTTT	CAWQTGAGQPQHF
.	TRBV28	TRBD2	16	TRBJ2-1	TGTGCCAGCAGTTTGGGGTGGAGCGGGAGTTACAATGAGCAGTTCTTC	CASSLGWSGSYNEQFF
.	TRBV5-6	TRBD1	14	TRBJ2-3	TGTGCCAGCAGCTTAGAGACAGGGGTAGATACGCAGTATTTT	CASSLETGVDTQYF